This T cell receptor beta chain was retrieved from a study of blood T cell repertoires in COVID-19. Authors' analysis steps: Using reference gene primer amplification, nucleated cell counts were estimated. The data were produced by immunoSEQ multiplex PCR, yet TCRdb's version contains in-frame clones alone and is incomplete. V and J calls and clone size are copied from that table; D and trimming were computed from the DNA. The table includes 75,000 to 100,000 clones, roughly 80% detected once. V gave up 3 bases and J gave up 5 bases; unmatched junction bases: 3. The CDR3 contains 14 residues. Germline V CDR1 and CDR2: KGHSH, LQKENI.

The receptor was isolated from a man aged 60-69 years with acute or convalescent COVID-19. V gene TRBV18 combines with J gene TRBJ2-3; 9 bases line up with TRBD1. Sequencing used peripheral blood. CDR3 protein: CASSPRTGEDTQYF. CDR3 DNA: TGTGCCAGCTCACCCCGGACAGGGGAAGATACGCAGTATTTT.